One and the same sample provided the 28 T cell receptor beta chains below, sequenced in a study of T cells in Graves' hyperthyroidism and ophthalmopathy. Template material for amplifying TCR beta CDR3 regions consisted of RNA transcripts. A first-round RT-PCR of the TCR CDR3 used the HTBI primer set. A single record per CDR3 protein comes from TCRdb applying MiXCR to the multiplex PCR reads. This table has over 250,000 distinct CDR3 sequences, about 15% appearing once. Sequenced input: blood. These receptors came from a woman aged 55-69 years with Graves' ophthalmopathy.

The table lists this clonotype with many counts. The V gene is TRBV20-1, the J gene TRBJ2-1; 15 nucleotides line up with TRBD2. Per germline, CDR1 DFQATT and CDR2 SNEGSKA (reference sequence). V was pared by 1 base and J by 1 base, with 2 bases of the junction left unmatched. The CDR3 covers 17 residues. The DNA of the CDR3 is TGCAGTGCTAGAGGTGGGACTAGCGGGAGGTCCTACAATGAGCAGTTCTTC. This encodes CSARGGTSGRSYNEQFF.

This clonotype was recorded a few times. The J gene is TRBJ2-7, the V gene TRBV7-9; no reliable D call. The CDR3 has 12 residues. Germline-derived CDR1 and CDR2 are SEHNR and FQNEAQ (reference sequence). With 7 bases removed from V and 3 bases from J, the gap between germline ends came to 10 bases. CDR3 amino acids: CASNQDDYEQYF. The CDR3 DNA reads as TGTGCCAGCAACCAAGATGACTACGAGCAGTACTTC. The variable domain in full, with the rest retrieved from reference TRBV7-9 and TRBJ2-7, is DTGVSQNPRHKITKRGQNVTFRCDPISEHNRLYWYRQTLGQGPEFLTYFQNEAQLEKSRLLSDRFSAERPKGSFSTLEIQRTEQGDSAMYLCASNQDDYEQYFGPGTRLTVT.

This clonotype was seen only a few times. The chain is built from TRBV18 and TRBJ2-7; 9 bases map to TRBD1. Germline V lookup: CDR1 KGHSH, CDR2 LQKENI. This CDR3 region has 14 residues. Losses at the gene ends were 6 bases for V and 3 bases for J; bases not matched to a gene: 6. CDR3 nucleotides: TGTGCCAGCTCCCTACAGGGGGCGGGCTACGAGCAGTACTTC. As protein: CASSLQGAGYEQYF.

Only a few counts were recorded for this clonotype. The germline gene is not matched at one end of the junction; a read error may be the cause. The rearrangement uses TRBV4-1 and TRBJ2-1; 14 bases line up with TRBD2. This CDR3 is built from 17 residues. Germline values: CDR1 MGHRA, CDR2 YSYEKL. The chain's CDR3 is CAGSQDRGTSGGDEQFF. In nucleotides, the CDR3 is TGCGCCGGCAGCCAAGATCGTGGGACTAGCGGGGGTGATGAGCAGTTCTTC.

Concerning this clonotype itself: This may stem from a read error, because a much larger clone lies one nucleotide away. The chain couples TRBV29-1 to TRBJ2-1; 7 nucleotides agree with TRBD1. The CDR3 is 16 residues long. CDR1 and CDR2 (germline): SQVTM, ANQGSEA. Trimming cost V 5 bases and J 4 bases; bases outside gene matches: 14. The CDR3 region is CSVRVPGQSFYNEQFF. The CDR3 DNA reads as TGCAGCGTTAGAGTTCCGGGACAGTCGTTTTACAATGAGCAGTTCTTC.

This clonotype was detected many times. The genes are TRBV5-1 and TRBJ2-7; D remains unclear. The CDR3 runs to 15 residues. V gave up 4 bases and J gave up 2 bases, with 16 bases separating them. Germline CDR1 SGHRS, CDR2 YFSETQ. CDR3 bases: TGCGCCAGCAGCCCGAGTTTGGGCGCGCCCTACGAGCAGTACTTC. Translation: CASSPSLGAPYEQYF.

This clonotype was counted many times. The rearrangement joins TRBV7-3 to TRBJ2-1; 13 bases align to TRBD2. Germline CDR1 is SGHTA and CDR2 is FQGTGA. Trimming took 5 bases from V and 6 from J; bases not matched to a gene: 10. The CDR3 is made up of 17 amino acids. The CDR3 reads CASSPNGLAGAPNEQFF. The CDR3 DNA is TGTGCCAGCAGCCCCAACGGACTAGCGGGAGCGCCCAATGAGCAGTTCTTC.

The chain has TRBV20-1 and TRBJ1-4; no reliable D call. The CDR3 is 13 amino acids. The ends were cut back, 4 bases at V and 6 bases at J, with 12 bases in the middle. CDR1 DFQATT and CDR2 SNEGSKA come from the germline V gene (reference sequence). CDR3: CSAKIREDEKLFF. CDR3 bases: TGCAGTGCTAAGATCCGGGAGGATGAAAAACTGTTTTTT.

The chain links TRBV5-8 to TRBJ1-5; TRBD1 matches 8 bases. The trim removed 0 bases at V and 10 bases at J, leaving 6 bases unmatched. Germline V CDR1 and CDR2: SGHTS, YDEGEE. This CDR3 has 14 residues. The CDR3 DNA follows: TGTGCCAGCAGCTTGGTACAGGGGGGGGGACCCCAGCATTTT. Protein product: CASSLVQGGGPQHF.

A few counts support this clonotype. The chain's CDR3 is CASSDLAAFQETQYF. CDR3 DNA sequence: TGTGCCAGCAGTGACCTAGCTGCCTTCCAAGAGACCCAGTACTTC. The V gene is TRBV25-1, the J gene TRBJ2-5; the D gene is possibly TRBD2 (5 bases). Trimming removed 3 bases at V and 1 base at J, with 12 bases between. The CDR3 runs 15 residues. Germline CDR1 MGHDK, CDR2 SYGVNS.

This clonotype was picked up a small number of times. The chain joins TRBV5-5 to TRBJ1-6; D might be TRBD1 (6 bases). Trimming removed 2 bases at V and 8 bases at J, with 11 bases between. The CDR3 length is 14 residues. CDR1 and CDR2 from the germline V gene are SGHKS and YYEKEE (reference sequence). In nucleotides, the CDR3 is TGTGCCAGCAGCTTTCAAGGGGGGGATTCACCCCTCCACTTT. It yields the protein CASSFQGGDSPLHF.

The chain combines TRBV5-1 with TRBJ1-3; D not resolved. The V end lost 4 bases, the J end lost 3 bases, and 23 bases lay between the germline ends. CDR1 and CDR2 (germline): SGHRS, YFSETQ. The CDR3 sequence is 18 residues long. CDR3 loop: CASSAGPDLSALGNTIYF. The CDR3 DNA reads as TGCGCCAGCAGCGCTGGCCCGGACCTCAGCGCCCTTGGAAACACCATATATTTT.

The rearrangement joins TRBV4-3 to TRBJ2-3; 7 positions agree with TRBD2. V was clipped by 2 bases and J by 0 bases; unmatched bases: 2. The CDR3 is 15 residues long. From germline, CDR1 is LGHNA and CDR2 YSLEER. The CDR3 reads CASSQTLASTDTQYF. CDR3 nucleotide sequence: TGCGCCAGCAGCCAAACACTAGCGAGCACAGATACGCAGTATTTT.

The table lists this clonotype with many counts. V usage is TRBV7-2 and J usage is TRBJ1-2, with D maybe TRBD1 (6 bases). Germline assignment: CDR1 SGHTA and CDR2 FQGNSA. The CDR3 contains 12 residues. Deletions cut 1 base from V and 7 bases from J, with 7 bases between. Here the CDR3 DNA reads TGTGCCAGCAGCTTAGGGGGGGCTGGCTACACCTTC. Translating gives CASSLGGAGYTF.

In this sample, this clonotype turned up many times. The rearrangement uses TRBV27 and TRBJ1-6, with D uncertain. The ends were cut back, 7 bases at V and 6 bases at J, with 16 bases in the middle. The CDR3 loop spans 15 amino acids. The V gene's germline CDR1 is MNHEY and CDR2 SMNVEV (reference sequence). CDR3 in amino acids: CASTPSGHFNSPLHF. CDR3 bases: TGTGCCAGCACACCCTCCGGTCATTTTAATTCACCCCTCCACTTT.

This clonotype was counted at least ten times. The CDR3 sequence is CASGQQGAVNTEAFF. Here the CDR3 DNA reads TGTGCCAGCGGGCAACAGGGGGCGGTGAACACTGAAGCTTTCTTT. The rearrangement uses TRBV6-2 or TRBV6-3 and TRBJ1-1, with 9 nucleotides matching TRBD1. Trimming at V came to 8 bases and at J to 0 bases, leaving 7 bases not matched to a gene. Germline loops: CDR1 MNHEY, CDR2 SVGEGT. The CDR3 has 15 residues.

On this clonotype itself: Possible read error: a much larger clone is one base away. The genes are TRBV6-2 or TRBV6-3 and TRBJ1-1, with D hard to call. The germline V gene has CDR1 MNHEY and CDR2 SVGEGT. The CDR3 extends over 16 amino acids. CDR3 protein: CTSSYSLASLGAEAFF. As DNA, the CDR3 is TGTACCAGCAGTTACTCGTTAGCTTCCCTTGGCGCTGAAGCTTTCTTT.

This clonotype showed up many times. V gene TRBV7-9 combines with J gene TRBJ1-2, with D maybe TRBD1 (6 bases). Between the trimmed V and J ends, which lost 1 base and 7 bases, there was a span of 10 bases. CDR3 length: 13 amino acids. In germline, CDR1 is SEHNR, CDR2 FQNEAQ (reference sequence). The CDR3 loop is CASSLGGAFGYTF. CDR3 bases: TGTGCCAGCAGCTTAGGGGGGGCGTTTGGCTACACCTTC.

The chain carries TRBV29-1 and TRBJ2-2; no firm D call. Trimming removed 4 bases at V and 2 bases at J, with 8 bases between. Germline V gene sequence: CDR1 SQVTM, CDR2 ANQGSEA. The CDR3 totals 13 residues. The CDR3 DNA follows: TGCAGCGTTGTCGCCACAAACACCGGGGAGCTGTTTTTT. Residues: CSVVATNTGELFF.

This clonotype occurred a few times. DNA of the CDR3: TGTGCCAGCAGCCAAGGTCGGGGGACAGGGGGCGATGGCTACACCTTC. Translated, it gives CASSQGRGTGGDGYTF. The chain recombines TRBV4-2 with TRBJ1-2; 12 positions match TRBD1. Germline CDR1 is LGHNA and CDR2 is YNFKEQ. The CDR3 has 16 residues. J lost 6 bases, V lost 1 base, and 6 bases had no gene match.

This clonotype was seen repeatedly, ten times or more. J is TRBJ1-6 and V is TRBV12-3 or TRBV12-4; D might be TRBD1 (6 bases). The CDR3 has 17 residues. Trimming took off 5 bases at V and 0 bases at J, with 14 bases between the two ends. The CDR3 bases are TGTGCCAGCAGTGTGGACAGCGTTAGCTCCTATAATTCACCCCTCCACTTT. Translation gives CASSVDSVSSYNSPLHF.

This clonotype was recorded at least ten times. CDR3 nucleotide sequence: TGTGCCAGCAGTCCTAGACCCAGCTACGAGCAGTACTTC. Translating gives CASSPRPSYEQYF. The chain carries TRBV28 and TRBJ2-7; D uncertain. The V end was cut by 5 bases, the J end by 3 bases, with 11 bases between. This CDR3 is 13 amino acids long. Germline V gene data show CDR1 as MDHEN and CDR2 as SYDVKM. The entire variable domain, with the rest obtained from reference TRBV28 and TRBJ2-7, is as follows: DVKVTQSSRYLVKRTGEKVFLECVQDMDHENMFWYRQDPGLGLRLIYFSYDVKMKEKGDIPEGYSVSREKKERFSLILESASTNQTSMYLCASSPRPSYEQYFGPGTRLTVT.

This clonotype was counted many times. V and J are TRBV6-2 or TRBV6-3 and TRBJ1-1; D is unclear. V was cut by 5 bases and J by 8 bases, with 18 bases left in between. The CDR3 runs to 14 residues. Germline loops: CDR1 MNHEY, CDR2 SVGEGT. This CDR3 reads CASSQTRASTEAFF. As DNA, the CDR3 is TGTGCCAGCAGTCAAACCCGGGCGAGTACCGAAGCTTTCTTT.

This clonotype came up once. Possible read error: a much larger clone is one base away. The chain carries TRBV20-1 and TRBJ2-3, with 8 bases lining up with TRBD2. The V gene end was trimmed by 0 bases and the J gene end by 0 bases; junction bases not matched to a gene: 5. This CDR3 comprises 16 residues. Per the germline V gene, CDR1 is DFQATT and CDR2 is SNEGSKA (reference sequence). The CDR3 loop is CSARDERGRSTDTQYF. In DNA form, the CDR3 reads TGCAGTGCTAGAGACGAGCGGGGGCGGAGCACAGATACGCAGTATTTT.

This clonotype was detected ten times or more. The genes are TRBV5-1 and TRBJ1-1, with a tentative D call TRBD1 (5 bases). V lost 5 bases to trimming and J lost 2 bases, with 16 bases between them. Germline V gene data show CDR1 as SGHRS and CDR2 as YFSETQ. The CDR3 covers 15 residues. CDR3 sequence reads: CASRSTGTPNTEAFF. The CDR3 nucleotides read TGCGCCAGCAGGTCGACCGGGACCCCAAACACTGAAGCTTTCTTT.

This clonotype is a singleton in its sample. The chain uses TRBV11-2 and TRBJ2-3; TRBD1 or TRBD2 may be the D gene (5 bases each). Germline loops: CDR1 SGHAT, CDR2 FQNNGV. V lost 4 bases, J lost 1 base, and 15 bases lay in between. The CDR3 has 16 amino acids. The CDR3, as DNA: TGTGCCAGCAGCTCCGTTAAGGGGAGAGGCACAGATACGCAGTATTTT. Its protein product is CASSSVKGRGTDTQYF.

This clonotype was seen ten or more times. The chain has TRBV5-5 and TRBJ2-5; no definite D call. This CDR3 contains 13 residues. In germline, CDR1 is SGHKS, CDR2 YYEKEE (reference sequence). V lost 4 bases and J lost 4, with 11 bases in between. In nucleotides, the CDR3 is TGTGCCAGCAGCCCTCCGTTGGCAGAGACCCAGTACTTC. It codes for CASSPPLAETQYF.

In its sample, this clonotype was seen many times. V usage is TRBV7-2 and J usage is TRBJ2-7; tentative D call: TRBD2 (6 bases). The CDR3 is made up of 17 amino acids. Trimming shortened V by 0 bases and J by 0 bases, and 15 bases separated the two germline ends. Germline loops: CDR1 SGHTA, CDR2 FQGNSA. The CDR3 DNA sequence: TGTGCCAGCAGCTTAGCGGAGGGCCCCTCGAGCTCCTACGAGCAGTACTTC. Translation: CASSLAEGPSSSYEQYF.